This TCR beta chain was sequenced in a study of T cells in Graves' hyperthyroidism and ophthalmopathy. The PBMCs studied were ones that came from about 10 ml fresh peripheral blood. Template material for amplifying TCR beta CDR3 regions consisted of RNA transcripts. An initial round of RT-PCR targeting the TCR CDR3 relied on the HTBI primer set. TCRdb itself ran the multiplex PCR reads through MiXCR, one entry per CDR3 protein. The repertoire includes more than 350,000 distinct CDR3 sequences, over 12% of them detected once, and approximately 19% sits in the top ten. The V gene's germline CDR1 is LGHNA and CDR2 YNFKEQ. The length of the CDR3 is 15 residues. With 4 bases clipped from V and 5 bases from J, the junction kept 9 bases outside the gene matches.

This TCR derives from a woman aged 60-75 years with Graves' ophthalmopathy. The chain is built from TRBV4-2 and TRBJ2-3; the match to TRBD2 covers 7 bases. Material: blood. The CDR3 loop is CASSLAGRGEDTQYF. The CDR3 nucleotides read TGTGCCAGCAGCCTAGCGGGTCGGGGGGAAGATACGCAGTATTTT.